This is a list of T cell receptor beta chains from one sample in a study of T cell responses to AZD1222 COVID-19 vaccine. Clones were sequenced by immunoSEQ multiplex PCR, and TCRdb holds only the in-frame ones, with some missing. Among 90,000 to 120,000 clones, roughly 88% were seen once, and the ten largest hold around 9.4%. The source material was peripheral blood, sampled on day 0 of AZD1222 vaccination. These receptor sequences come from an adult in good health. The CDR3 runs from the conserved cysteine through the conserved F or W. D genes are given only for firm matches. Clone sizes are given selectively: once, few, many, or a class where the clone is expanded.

CDR3nt: TGCGCCAGCAGCCTGGGACAGGGGCAATCATTCAGCGAAAAACTGTTTTTT
CDR3aa: CASSLGQGQSFSEKLFF
d_gene: TRBD1
abundance: .
v_gene: TRBV4-1
j_gene: TRBJ1-4

CDR3nt: TGTGCCAGCAGCTTAGCCAGCCGGGGGGTAATAAACAATGAGCAGTTCTTC
CDR3aa: CASSLASRGVINNEQFF
d_gene: TRBD2
abundance: .
v_gene: TRBV7-2
j_gene: TRBJ2-1

CDR3nt: TGTGCCAGCAGCTTGTTGGGGTATTTGGGGACCGGGGAGCTGTTTTTT
CDR3aa: CASSLLGYLGTGELFF
d_gene: .
abundance: .
v_gene: TRBV11-2
j_gene: TRBJ2-2

CDR3nt: TGTGCCAGCAGCCATCCAATGAGCGGGAGGGGGTCCTACGAGCAGTACTTC
CDR3aa: CASSHPMSGRGSYEQYF
d_gene: TRBD2
abundance: .
v_gene: TRBV3-1/TRBV3-2
j_gene: TRBJ2-7

CDR3nt: TGTGCCAGTACCATTAGCGGGGGGGCCGTCGATGAGCAGTTCTTC
CDR3aa: CASTISGGAVDEQFF
d_gene: TRBD2
abundance: .
v_gene: TRBV19
j_gene: TRBJ2-1

CDR3nt: TGTGCCAGCAGTGGCGGATCGAGGTCGAACACCGGGGAGCTGTTTTTT
CDR3aa: CASSGGSRSNTGELFF
d_gene: .
abundance: .
v_gene: TRBV28
j_gene: TRBJ2-2

CDR3nt: TGTGCCAGCAGCTCGCCGGGACAGGGACCATGGACCTTC
CDR3aa: CASSSPGQGPWTF
d_gene: TRBD1
abundance: .
v_gene: TRBV5-6
j_gene: TRBJ1-2

CDR3nt: TGTGCCAGCAGCGGGGTCCCTAACTACGAGCAGTACTTC
CDR3aa: CASSGVPNYEQYF
d_gene: .
abundance: once
v_gene: TRBV9
j_gene: TRBJ2-7

CDR3nt: TGTGCCAGCGAGGAGACTAGCGGGAGCTACGAGCAGTACTTC
CDR3aa: CASEETSGSYEQYF
d_gene: TRBD2
abundance: few
v_gene: TRBV7-9
j_gene: TRBJ2-7

CDR3nt: TGTGCCAGCAGCCCCGTGGGGGGCCCCTCCTACGAGCAGTACTTC
CDR3aa: CASSPVGGPSYEQYF
d_gene: .
abundance: .
v_gene: TRBV7-2
j_gene: TRBJ2-7

CDR3nt: TGTGCCAGTAGTCCAGCTAGCGCACCAGGCACAGATACGCAGTATTTT
CDR3aa: CASSPASAPGTDTQYF
d_gene: .
abundance: .
v_gene: TRBV19
j_gene: TRBJ2-3

CDR3nt: TGTGCCAGCAGCCTGCTGGGGGGGGGCCAAAGGACGAGCGCGCAGTACTTC
CDR3aa: CASSLLGGGQRTSAQYF
d_gene: .
abundance: .
v_gene: TRBV3-1/TRBV3-2
j_gene: TRBJ2-7

CDR3nt: TGCAGCTCAGGACCGAACCTTGGAGGGCATGAGCAGTTCTTC
CDR3aa: CSSGPNLGGHEQFF
d_gene: .
abundance: once
v_gene: TRBV29-1
j_gene: TRBJ2-1

CDR3nt: TGTGCCAGCTCACCTCCCGGACTAGCGGGGGGCCAAGAGACCCAGTACTTC
CDR3aa: CASSPPGLAGGQETQYF
d_gene: TRBD2
abundance: .
v_gene: TRBV18
j_gene: TRBJ2-5

CDR3nt: TGCGCCAGCAGCCAAGACCCGTCGGGTGAAAAACTGTTTTTT
CDR3aa: CASSQDPSGEKLFF
d_gene: .
abundance: .
v_gene: TRBV4-3
j_gene: TRBJ1-4

CDR3nt: TGTGCCAGCAGTCCACAGGGGAACTATGGCTACACCTTC
CDR3aa: CASSPQGNYGYTF
d_gene: TRBD1
abundance: .
v_gene: TRBV6-2/TRBV6-3
j_gene: TRBJ1-2

CDR3nt: TGTGCCAGCAGTTTATGGGCGGGACAGGGGGTAGGTGGGGCCGGGGAGCTGTTTTTT
CDR3aa: CASSLWAGQGVGGAGELFF
d_gene: TRBD1
abundance: .
v_gene: TRBV27
j_gene: TRBJ2-2

CDR3nt: TGCGCCAGCAGCTTGTCGGGACAGGCGCGTTCACCCCTCCACTTT
CDR3aa: CASSLSGQARSPLHF
d_gene: TRBD1
abundance: .
v_gene: TRBV5-1
j_gene: TRBJ1-6

CDR3nt: TGTGCCTGGGACGTTCCCAGGTTCGACCGGCCTGACTACACCTTC
CDR3aa: CAWDVPRFDRPDYTF
d_gene: .
abundance: once
v_gene: TRBV30
j_gene: TRBJ1-2

CDR3nt: TGTGCCAGCTCCAGGGACAGGCAAGAGACCCAGTACTTC
CDR3aa: CASSRDRQETQYF
d_gene: TRBD1
abundance: .
v_gene: TRBV18
j_gene: TRBJ2-5

CDR3nt: TGTGCCAGCAGCCAAGGGACAGGGTCCCCCCATCTCCGCTTGTTATATAGCAATCAGCCCCAGCATTTT
CDR3aa: CASSQGTGSPHLRLLYSNQPQHF
d_gene: TRBD1
abundance: .
v_gene: TRBV4-2
j_gene: TRBJ1-5